The entry below gives a single T cell receptor (beta chain) sequence along with its context. This clonotype was recorded a few times. Its specific antigen is unknown. Nothing much larger sits one base from this clone, and base qualities are not available. V is trimmed back by 6 bases and J by 3 bases, and the junction contains 12 bases that no gene match accounts for. For CDR1 and CDR2, the germline V gene lists SGHTA and FQGNSA. The CDR3 covers 16 residues, taking in both the cysteine and the phenylalanine. Kept here is only the CDR3 DNA, which spans 48 bases and is read in frame from base 1. This sample was included in a study of response to subunit inactivated influenza vaccine (dated by TCRdb to the late 2010s). Background for the entire study: Deep quantitative profiling of the T cell receptor repertoire was used in the study to follow responses to a trivalent subunit inactivated influenza vaccine. What the study reported, not specific to this receptor: The authors proposed that each seasonal influenza vaccination may bring in only a limited number of new T cells.

Libraries were built with RT-PCR. Sequencing was performed on an Illumina HiSeq 2500. The public reads were reprocessed in TCRdb via fastp at Q25 and MiXCR, keeping in-frame beta chains. CDR3 protein sequences are deduplicated, and each keeps its most common genes and DNA. Counted in this sample were 490,000 or so distinct CDR3 sequences; about 7.6% of them appeared once. Of the sample, roughly 13% falls within the top ten clones. The sequencing used PBMCs from blood, collected about 23 months after vaccination. The V gene is TRBV7-2 and the J gene is TRBJ2-3; 7 junctional bases match TRBD1. The receptor was isolated from a man in his fifties or sixties who received an inactivated influenza vaccine. Donor details come from another sample of the same person, matched by shared clones. The CDR3 is CASRPPRGRLTDTQYF. Read as DNA, the sequence is TGTGCCAGCAGACCCCCAAGGGGGCGATTAACAGATACGCAGTATTTT.